This TCR beta chain was captured by sequencing in a study of shared clonotypes between healthy human individuals. Study results and limitations: In several donors, about 5% of naive CD4 clonotypes appeared in common. There were few donors, and this limited the genetic and exposure-history diversity represented. Estimated richness was generally greater in naive than memory subsets.

The CDR3 is 14 amino acids. In germline, CDR1 is SGDLS, CDR2 YYNGEE. Losses at the gene ends were 0 bases for V and 5 bases for J; bases not matched to a gene: 2. CD45RO-negative, CCR7-positively selected cells formed the naive CD8 fraction, excluding terminally differentiated effector memory CD45RA+ cells. As regards this clone: Its target is unknown. Within the sample, other DNA sequences also encode this same CDR3.

Tens of thousands of T cell genomes (around 200 ng DNA) went into each sorted-subset replicate. Here immunoSEQ multiplex PCR was the method, and the copy in TCRdb shows in-frame clones only, minus some. Of about 2 million clones listed, about 95% are singletons. The sequencing sample was made of naive CD8+ T cells sorted from blood. The sequence came from a man in his late teens or twenties in good health. The chain joins TRBV9 to TRBJ2-7, with 10 bases identical to TRBD1. This chain's CDR3 is CASSVEGTGDEQYF. CDR3 DNA: TGTGCCAGCAGCGTAGAGGGGACAGGGGACGAGCAGTACTTC.